One TCR beta chain is described in this entry. The antigen remains unidentified. The sample comes from a study of response to subunit inactivated influenza vaccine. General study results and limits: A suggestion made by the authors is that each seasonal influenza vaccination recruits few new T cells.

V shed 1 base and J 6 bases; nucleotides not matched to a gene: 11. The CDR3 sequence is 17 residues long. Via MiXCR, TCRdb re-called the RT-PCR reads, giving one row per CDR3 protein. The profile covers roughly 670,000 distinct CDR3 sequences, with about 14% appearing a single time and 6% to 9.5% taken by the ten largest. Sample: PBMCs from blood, taken 14 to 15 days before vaccination. The receptor was derived from a man aged 50 to 60 who received an inactivated influenza vaccine. The chain uses TRBV23-1 and TRBJ1-5; TRBD1 agrees at 8 bases. TRBV23-1 is an ORF, with its function uncertain. CDR3 nucleotides: TGCGCCAGCAGTCAATTCATGAGACAGGGGTTCCCTCAGCCCCAGCATTTT. Its translation: CASSQFMRQGFPQPQHF.